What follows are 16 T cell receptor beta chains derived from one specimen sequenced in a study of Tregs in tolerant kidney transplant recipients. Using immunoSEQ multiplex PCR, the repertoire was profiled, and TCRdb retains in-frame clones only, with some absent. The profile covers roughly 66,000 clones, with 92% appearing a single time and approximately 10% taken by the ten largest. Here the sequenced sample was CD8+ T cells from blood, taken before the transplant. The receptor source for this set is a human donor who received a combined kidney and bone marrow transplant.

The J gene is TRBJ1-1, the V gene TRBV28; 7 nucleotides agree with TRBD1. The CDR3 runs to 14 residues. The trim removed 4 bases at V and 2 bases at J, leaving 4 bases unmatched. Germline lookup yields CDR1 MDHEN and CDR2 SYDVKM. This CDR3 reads CASSWDRPNTEAFF. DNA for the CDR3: TGTGCCAGCAGTTGGGACAGACCTAACACTGAAGCTTTCTTT.

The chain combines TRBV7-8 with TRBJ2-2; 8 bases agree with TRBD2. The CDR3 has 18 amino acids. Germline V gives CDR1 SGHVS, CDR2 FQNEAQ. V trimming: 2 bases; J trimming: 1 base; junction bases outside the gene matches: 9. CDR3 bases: TGTGCCAGCAGCTTAACACTTATCGGGGGGGTGAACACCGGGGAGCTGTTTTTT. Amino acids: CASSLTLIGGVNTGELFF.

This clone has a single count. DNA of the CDR3: TGCAGCGTTGAGGGAGTAGGAAACGAAGCTTTCTTT. Its translation is CSVEGVGNEAFF. The chain recombines TRBV29-1 with TRBJ1-1; D is undetermined. CDR1 SQVTM and CDR2 ANQGSEA come from the germline V gene. This CDR3 is 12 amino acids long. V was cut by 3 bases and J by 8 bases, with 13 bases left in between.

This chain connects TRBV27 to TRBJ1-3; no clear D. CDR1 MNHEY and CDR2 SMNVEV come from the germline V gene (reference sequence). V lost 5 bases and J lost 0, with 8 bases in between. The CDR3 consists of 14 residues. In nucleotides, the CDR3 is TGTGCCAGCAGTCCCCGCGGCTCTGGAAACACCATATATTTT. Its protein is CASSPRGSGNTIYF.

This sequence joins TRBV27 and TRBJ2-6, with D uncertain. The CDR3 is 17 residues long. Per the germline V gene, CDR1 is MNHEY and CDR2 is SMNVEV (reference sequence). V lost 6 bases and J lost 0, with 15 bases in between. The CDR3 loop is CASSWLHSDSGANVLTF. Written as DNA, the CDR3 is TGTGCCAGCAGCTGGCTGCACAGTGACTCTGGGGCCAACGTCCTGACTTTC.

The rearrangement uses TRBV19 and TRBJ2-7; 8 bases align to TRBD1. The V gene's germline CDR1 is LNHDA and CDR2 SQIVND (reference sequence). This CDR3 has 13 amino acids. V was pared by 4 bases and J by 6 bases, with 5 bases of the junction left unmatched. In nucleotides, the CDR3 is TGTGCCAGTAGTACGACCACAGGGGGCGAGCAGTACTTC. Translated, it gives CASSTTTGGEQYF.

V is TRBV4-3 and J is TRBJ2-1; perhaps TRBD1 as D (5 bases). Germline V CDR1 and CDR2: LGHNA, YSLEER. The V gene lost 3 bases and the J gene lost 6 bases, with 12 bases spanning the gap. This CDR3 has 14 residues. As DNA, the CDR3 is TGCGCCAGCAGCCAGAAGACGCAGGGCAATGAGCAGTTCTTC. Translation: CASSQKTQGNEQFF.

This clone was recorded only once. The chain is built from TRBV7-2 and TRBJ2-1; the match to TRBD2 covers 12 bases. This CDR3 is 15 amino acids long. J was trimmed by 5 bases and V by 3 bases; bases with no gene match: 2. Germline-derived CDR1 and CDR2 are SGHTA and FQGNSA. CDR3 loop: CASSLTSGSHNEQFF. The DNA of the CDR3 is TGTGCCAGCAGCTTGACTAGCGGGAGCCACAATGAGCAGTTCTTC.

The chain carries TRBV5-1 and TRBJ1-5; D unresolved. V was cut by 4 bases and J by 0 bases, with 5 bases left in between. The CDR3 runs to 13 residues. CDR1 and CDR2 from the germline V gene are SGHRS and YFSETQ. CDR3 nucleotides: TGCGCCAGCAGCCCGTATAGCAATCAGCCCCAGCATTTT. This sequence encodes CASSPYSNQPQHF. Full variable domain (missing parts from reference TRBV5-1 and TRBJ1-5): KAGVTQTPRYLIKTRGQQVTLSCSPISGHRSVSWYQQTPGQGLQFLFEYFSETQRNKGNFPGRFSGRQFSNSRSEMNVSTLELGDSALYLCASSPYSNQPQHFGDGTRLSIL.

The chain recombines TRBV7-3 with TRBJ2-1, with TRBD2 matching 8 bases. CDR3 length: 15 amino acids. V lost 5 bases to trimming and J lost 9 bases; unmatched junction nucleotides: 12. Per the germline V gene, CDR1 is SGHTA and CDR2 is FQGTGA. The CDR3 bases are TGTGCCAGCAGCACATTCGTGGGACTAGGCAGTGAGCAGTTCTTC. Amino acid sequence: CASSTFVGLGSEQFF.

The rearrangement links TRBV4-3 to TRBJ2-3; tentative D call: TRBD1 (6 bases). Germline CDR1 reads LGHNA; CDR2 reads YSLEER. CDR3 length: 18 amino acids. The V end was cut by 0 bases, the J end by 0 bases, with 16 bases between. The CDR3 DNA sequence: TGCGCCAGCAGCCAAGATAGGCTAAGGGGGATTAGCACAGATACGCAGTATTTT. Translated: CASSQDRLRGISTDTQYF.

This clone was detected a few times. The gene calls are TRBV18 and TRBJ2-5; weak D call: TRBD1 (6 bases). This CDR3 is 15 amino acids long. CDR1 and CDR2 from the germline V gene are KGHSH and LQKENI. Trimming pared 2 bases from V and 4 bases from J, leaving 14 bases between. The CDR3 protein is CASSPLMSTGETQYF. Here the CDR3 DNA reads TGTGCCAGCTCACCATTGATGTCGACAGGAGAGACCCAGTACTTC.

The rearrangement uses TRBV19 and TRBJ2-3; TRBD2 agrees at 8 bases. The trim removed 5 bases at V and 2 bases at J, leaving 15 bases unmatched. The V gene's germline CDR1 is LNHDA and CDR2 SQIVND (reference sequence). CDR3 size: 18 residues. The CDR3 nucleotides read TGTGCCAGTAGTGCGAAGAGGGGGACTAGTCCGAACACAGATACGCAGTATTTT. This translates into CASSAKRGTSPNTDTQYF. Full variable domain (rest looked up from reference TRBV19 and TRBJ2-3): DGGITQSPKYLFRKEGQNVTLSCEQNLNHDAMYWYRQDPGQGLRLIYYSQIVNDFQKGDIAEGYSVSREKKESFPLTVTSAQKNPTAFYLCASSAKRGTSPNTDTQYFGPGTRLTVL.

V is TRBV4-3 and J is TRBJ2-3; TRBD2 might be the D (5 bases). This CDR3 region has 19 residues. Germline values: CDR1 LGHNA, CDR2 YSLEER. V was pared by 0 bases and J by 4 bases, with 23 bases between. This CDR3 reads CASSQDGVTGSEYADTQYF. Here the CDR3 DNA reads TGCGCCAGCAGCCAAGATGGGGTTACGGGATCCGAATATGCAGATACGCAGTATTTT.

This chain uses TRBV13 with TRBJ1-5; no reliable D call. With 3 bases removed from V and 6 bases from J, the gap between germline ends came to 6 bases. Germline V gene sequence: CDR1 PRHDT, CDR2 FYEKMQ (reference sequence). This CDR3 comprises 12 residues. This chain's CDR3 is CASSFLGQPQHF. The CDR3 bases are TGTGCCAGCAGCTTCCTCGGTCAGCCCCAGCATTTT. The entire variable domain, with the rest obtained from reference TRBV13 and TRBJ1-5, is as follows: AAGVIQSPRHLIKEKRETATLKCYPIPRHDTVYWYQQGPGQDPQFLISFYEKMQSDKGSIPDRFSAQQFSDYHSELNMSSLELGDSALYFCASSFLGQPQHFGDGTRLSIL.

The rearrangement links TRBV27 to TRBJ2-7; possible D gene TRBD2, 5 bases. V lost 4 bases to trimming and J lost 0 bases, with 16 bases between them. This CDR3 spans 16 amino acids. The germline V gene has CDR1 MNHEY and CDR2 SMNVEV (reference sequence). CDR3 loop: CASSSSVGLLSYEQYF. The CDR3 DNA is TGTGCCAGCAGTTCGTCTGTCGGACTCCTCTCCTACGAGCAGTACTTC.